This passage covers 27 T cell receptor beta chains from one sample sequenced in a study of shared clonotypes between healthy human individuals. Produced via immunoSEQ multiplex PCR; TCRdb's table is partial and in-frame only. The data show fewer than 550,000 clones, with approximately 79% seen just once and roughly an eighth held by the top ten. Source material: PBMCs. These receptor sequences come from a woman between 40 and 50 years old in good health. Some clones in this sample may be carry-over from other donors' samples.

For the CDR3, the DNA is TGTGCCAGCAGTTTACTCGCGGACTTTCCTACGCAGTATTTT. It codes for CASSLLADFPTQYF. The V call is TRBV27, the J call TRBJ2-3; the D gene is possibly TRBD2 (5 bases). Trimming took off 2 bases at V and 8 bases at J, with 14 bases between the two ends. This CDR3 has 14 residues. CDR1 MNHEY and CDR2 SMNVEV come from the germline V gene (reference sequence).

This sequence joins TRBV7-2 and TRBJ2-7; D not resolved. CDR1 and CDR2 from the germline V gene are SGHTA and FQGNSA. Trimming took 1 base from V and 5 from J, leaving 9 bases between them. The CDR3 has 13 amino acids. This chain's CDR3 is CASSLVVRNEQYF. CDR3 nucleotide sequence: TGTGCCAGCAGCTTAGTAGTGAGGAACGAGCAGTACTTC.

This clone was recorded only once. The V gene is TRBV28, the J gene TRBJ1-2; a weak D match, TRBD1 (6 bases). The ends were cut back, 0 bases at V and 10 bases at J, with 15 bases in the middle. The CDR3 is made up of 14 amino acids. CDR1 is MDHEN and CDR2 is SYDVKM in the germline V gene. CDR3 protein: CASSLWGRGGPYTF. The CDR3 DNA reads TGTGCCAGCAGTTTATGGGGTCGGGGGGGGCCCTACACCTTC.

This chain connects TRBV11-2 to TRBJ2-1; the D gene is possibly TRBD2 (5 bases). The ends were cut back, 2 bases at V and 3 bases at J, with 17 bases in the middle. This CDR3 has 17 residues. Germline V gene sequence: CDR1 SGHAT, CDR2 FQNNGV. The CDR3 is CASSLRDWRNYYNEQFF. DNA for the CDR3: TGTGCCAGCAGCTTAAGGGATTGGAGGAATTACTACAATGAGCAGTTCTTC.

This sequence joins TRBV29-1 and TRBJ1-2, with 7 bases fitting TRBD1. V trimming: 0 bases; J trimming: 7 bases; junction bases outside the gene matches: 5. Germline V lookup: CDR1 SQVTM, CDR2 ANQGSEA. There are 13 residues in the CDR3. The CDR3 here is CSVEDQGEAGYTF. Here the CDR3 DNA reads TGCAGCGTTGAAGATCAGGGGGAGGCTGGCTACACCTTC.

The rearrangement uses TRBV7-3 and TRBJ2-3; 7 nucleotides agree with TRBD2. V dropped 2 bases and J dropped 3; count of bases not matched to a gene: 8. This CDR3 region has 16 residues. Per the germline V gene, CDR1 is SGHTA and CDR2 is FQGTGA. CDR3: CASSLAGATDTDTQYF. CDR3 coding DNA: TGTGCCAGCAGCTTAGCGGGAGCTACAGATACAGATACGCAGTATTTT. Full variable domain (remainder filled in from reference TRBV7-3 and TRBJ2-3): GAGVSQTPSNKVTEKGKYVELRCDPISGHTALYWYRQSLGQGPEFLIYFQGTGAADDSGLPNDRFFAVRPEGSVSTLKIQRTERGDSAVYLCASSLAGATDTDTQYFGPGTRLTVL.

Comments on this clone: At the DNA level, this CDR3 is encoded by other sequences in the same sample as well. J is TRBJ2-1 and V is TRBV6-5, with 12 bases lining up with TRBD2. Germline V gene sequence: CDR1 MNHEY, CDR2 SVGAGI. The J segment lost 6 bases and the V segment lost 6 bases, leaving 6 bases of the junction unmatched. The CDR3 has 15 amino acids. The CDR3 is CASSPLAGGLNEQFF. The CDR3 region has the DNA TGTGCCAGCAGCCCACTAGCGGGAGGTCTCAATGAGCAGTTCTTC.

V is TRBV4-2 and J is TRBJ2-5; D ambiguous. The V gene's germline CDR1 is LGHNA and CDR2 YNFKEQ. The CDR3 length is 15 residues. Trimming left V 4 bases short and J 0 bases short, with 12 bases between. CDR3 amino acids: CASSPFRRNQETQYF. Here the CDR3 DNA reads TGTGCCAGCAGCCCCTTCCGGCGGAACCAAGAGACCCAGTACTTC.

This clone was recorded a few times. CDR3 amino acids: CASSVVRTSGYNEQFF. The CDR3 DNA is TGTGCCAGCAGCGTAGTTCGTACTAGCGGCTACAATGAGCAGTTCTTC. The chain has TRBV9 and TRBJ2-1; TRBD2 agrees at 8 bases. V shed 0 bases, J shed 3 bases, and the junction held 5 bases outside the gene matches. CDR1 and CDR2 from the germline V gene are SGDLS and YYNGEE. CDR3 size: 16 residues.

This rearrangement joins TRBV29-1 to TRBJ2-7; unclear D gene. Trimming stripped 1 base from V and 3 bases from J, with 4 bases between. The germline CDR1 and CDR2 sequences are SQVTM and ANQGSEA. CDR3 length: 11 amino acids. This chain's CDR3 is CSVEGSYEQYF. CDR3 bases: TGCAGCGTTGAAGGCAGCTACGAGCAGTACTTC.

The rearrangement links TRBV6-1 to TRBJ2-7; no firm D call. From germline, CDR1 is MNHNS and CDR2 SASEGT. This CDR3 contains 15 residues. The V and J ends lost 1 base and 2 bases respectively, with 12 bases between them. The CDR3 region has the DNA TGTGCCAGCAGTGAAGGGCCCTACTACACCTACGAGCAGTACTTC. Encoded protein: CASSEGPYYTYEQYF.

The chain links TRBV28 to TRBJ1-2; 7 bases line up with TRBD1. The V gene's germline CDR1 is MDHEN and CDR2 SYDVKM. This CDR3 has 12 residues. After removal of 6 bases from V and 4 bases from J, the junction contained 2 bases not matched to a gene. The CDR3 spells CASRQGSYGYTF. CDR3 DNA sequence: TGTGCCAGCAGACAGGGGTCCTATGGCTACACCTTC.

The chain has TRBV11-3 and TRBJ2-5, with D perhaps TRBD1 (5 bases). CDR1 is SGHNT, CDR2 YENEEA, per germline. The CDR3 spans 15 residues. V lost 6 bases, J lost 5 bases, and 19 bases lay in between. The CDR3 coding sequence is TGTGCCAGCAGTGCCCAGGGATTAGTTGGCGAGACCCAGTACTTC. As protein: CASSAQGLVGETQYF.

This clone was detected only a few times. The V call is TRBV25-1, the J call TRBJ1-2; no clear D. The ends were cut back, 3 bases at V and 4 bases at J, with 12 bases in the middle. The CDR3 spans 14 residues. Germline V gives CDR1 MGHDK, CDR2 SYGVNS. CDR3 coding DNA: TGTGCCAGCAGTGAGGCAGGTCGCCTCTATGGCTACACCTTC. It encodes CASSEAGRLYGYTF.

The chain uses TRBV5-1 and TRBJ2-5; 8 bases map to TRBD1. V trimming: 0 bases; J trimming: 5 bases; junction bases outside the gene matches: 9. From germline, CDR1 is SGHRS and CDR2 YFSETQ. The CDR3 spans 16 residues. This CDR3 reads CASSLGNDRGGETQYF. DNA of the CDR3: TGCGCCAGCAGCTTGGGAAACGACAGGGGTGGGGAGACCCAGTACTTC.

CDR3: CASSPEGDSYGYTF. The CDR3 region has the DNA TGTGCCAGCAGTCCAGAGGGGGATAGCTATGGCTACACCTTC. The genes are TRBV27 and TRBJ1-2, with a possible D match to TRBD1 (6 bases). Trimming cost V 5 bases and J 4 bases, with 14 bases left between them. Germline V lookup: CDR1 MNHEY, CDR2 SMNVEV (reference sequence). The CDR3 contains 14 residues.

The gene calls are TRBV23-1 and TRBJ2-7, with TRBD2 identical over 8 bases. TRBV23-1 is given ORF status, its function remaining uncertain. The CDR3 totals 15 residues. V dropped 0 bases and J dropped 5; count of bases not matched to a gene: 6. The CDR3 reads CASSQSRERGNEQYF. The CDR3 DNA follows: TGCGCCAGCAGTCAATCCCGGGAGCGGGGGAACGAGCAGTACTTC.

The V and J genes are TRBV28 and TRBJ1-6; no firm D call. CDR1 MDHEN and CDR2 SYDVKM come from the germline V gene. This CDR3 is built from 15 residues. The V gene lost 3 bases and the J gene lost 0 bases, with 6 bases spanning the gap. CDR3 nucleotide sequence: TGTGCCAGCAGTTTCCCGAGCTCCTATAATTCACCCCTCCACTTT. Translation: CASSFPSSYNSPLHF.

The rearrangement uses TRBV6-6 and TRBJ1-2; maybe TRBD1 (6 bases). Germline V CDR1 and CDR2: MNHNY, SVGAGI (reference sequence). V lost 7 bases, J lost 1 base, and 10 bases lay in between. The CDR3 loop spans 13 amino acids. CDR3 DNA sequence: TGTGCCAGCAATCGACAGGTTAACTATGGCTACACCTTC. Translating it yields CASNRQVNYGYTF.

The rearrangement uses TRBV9 and TRBJ1-1; D remains ambiguous. This CDR3 has 15 amino acids. The V gene lost 0 bases and the J gene lost 0 bases, with 9 bases spanning the gap. Germline V gene lookup returns CDR1 SGDLS and CDR2 YYNGEE. CDR3 bases: TGTGCCAGCAGCGTAGATTCAGGAGTGAACACTGAAGCTTTCTTT. This sequence encodes CASSVDSGVNTEAFF.

The rearrangement uses TRBV19 and TRBJ1-1; D uncertain. The CDR3 loop spans 15 amino acids. Trimming cost V 1 base and J 10 bases, with 19 bases left between them. Germline V CDR1 and CDR2: LNHDA, SQIVND (reference sequence). The CDR3, as DNA: TGTGCCAGTAGTATAGTTCTGGCAGGCCACGGGAGAGCTTTCTTT. It translates to CASSIVLAGHGRAFF.

This chain uses TRBV19 with TRBJ1-5; 8 bases agree with TRBD1. Germline CDR1 and CDR2: LNHDA and SQIVND (reference sequence). With V trimmed by 8 bases and J by 5 bases, 5 bases remained unmatched. The CDR3 extends over 13 amino acids. The CDR3 reads CASSGQADQPQHF. Written as DNA, the CDR3 is TGTGCCAGTTCGGGACAGGCGGATCAGCCCCAGCATTTT.

In this sample, this clone turned up many times. The same CDR3 also results from other DNA sequences found in this sample. This chain connects TRBV29-1 to TRBJ2-7; a possible D gene is TRBD2 (5 bases). Between the trimmed V and J ends, which lost 0 bases and 7 bases, there was a span of 10 bases. CDR1 SQVTM and CDR2 ANQGSEA come from the germline V gene. The CDR3 runs 12 residues. DNA for the CDR3: TGCAGCGTTGAAGAGGGAGCTGGAGAGCAGTACTTC. Its protein is CSVEEGAGEQYF.

This clone was recorded a few times. Other nucleotide sequences from this sample produce the same CDR3. This chain connects TRBV7-9 to TRBJ1-1; perhaps TRBD1 as D (6 bases). V was clipped by 4 bases and J by 1 base, with 7 bases between them. Germline V lookup: CDR1 SEHNR, CDR2 FQNEAQ (reference sequence). The CDR3 spans 13 residues. CDR3 in DNA: TGTGCCAGCAGCTCACAGGGGAACACTGAAGCTTTCTTT. Translating it yields CASSSQGNTEAFF.

The chain joins TRBV4-2 to TRBJ2-7; tentatively, D is TRBD2 (5 bases). The V and J ends lost 4 bases and 0 bases respectively, with 16 bases between them. The CDR3 consists of 16 residues. Germline V gene sequence: CDR1 LGHNA, CDR2 YNFKEQ. For the CDR3, the DNA is TGTGCCAGCAGCCCTGAGCGGACGGTTAGCTCCTACGAGCAGTACTTC. It specifies CASSPERTVSSYEQYF.

The J gene is TRBJ2-1, the V gene TRBV5-1; maybe TRBD2 (6 bases). Germline V gives CDR1 SGHRS, CDR2 YFSETQ. This CDR3 has 16 amino acids. V lost 2 bases and J lost 4, with 16 bases in between. CDR3 nucleotides: TGCGCCAGCAGCTTAGGGCTGACTAGGCGTTACAATGAGCAGTTCTTC. Protein product: CASSLGLTRRYNEQFF.

The J gene is TRBJ1-1, the V gene TRBV5-1; TRBD1 matches at 7 bases. V was pared by 7 bases and J by 3 bases, with 9 bases of the junction left unmatched. The CDR3 is 14 residues long. Germline lookup yields CDR1 SGHRS and CDR2 YFSETQ. This chain's CDR3 is CASCIQGRDTEAFF. The CDR3 DNA reads TGCGCCAGCTGCATACAGGGGCGGGACACTGAAGCTTTCTTT.